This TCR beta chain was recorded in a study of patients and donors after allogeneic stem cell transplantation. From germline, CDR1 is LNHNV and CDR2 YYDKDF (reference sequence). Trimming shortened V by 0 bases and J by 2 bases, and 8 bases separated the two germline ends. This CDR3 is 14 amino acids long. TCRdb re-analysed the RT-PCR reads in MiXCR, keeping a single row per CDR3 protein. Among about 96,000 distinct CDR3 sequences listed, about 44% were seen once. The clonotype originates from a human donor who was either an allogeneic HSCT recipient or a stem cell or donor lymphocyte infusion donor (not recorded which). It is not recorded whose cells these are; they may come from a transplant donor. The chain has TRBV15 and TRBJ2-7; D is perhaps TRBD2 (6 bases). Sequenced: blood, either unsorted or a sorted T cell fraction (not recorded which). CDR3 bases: TGTGCCACCAGCAGAGACGCGGGACCCTACGAGCAGTACTTC. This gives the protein CATSRDAGPYEQYF.